Below are 27 T cell receptor beta chains sequenced from a single sample in a study of T cells in Graves' hyperthyroidism and ophthalmopathy. RNA transcripts were the template for amplifying TCR beta CDR3 regions. Initially, a first-round RT-PCR of the TCR CDR3 employed the HTBI primer set. One entry per CDR3 protein, called by TCRdb with MiXCR from the multiplex PCR reads. The data show around 580,000 distinct CDR3 sequences, approximately 44% seen once. Sequenced: peripheral blood or thyroid tissue (not recorded which). These receptors were collected from a woman under 30 with Graves' hyperthyroidism.

The rearrangement joins TRBV15 to TRBJ2-6; 8 bases match TRBD1. Unmatched junction bases numbered 10, after V lost 6 bases and J lost 0 bases. CDR3 size: 18 residues. Germline V gene data show CDR1 as LNHNV and CDR2 as YYDKDF (reference sequence). The CDR3 spells CATSPVPGQASGANVLTF. DNA for the CDR3: TGTGCCACCAGTCCCGTTCCGGGACAGGCCTCTGGGGCCAACGTCCTGACTTTC.

This clonotype was observed at least ten times. V is TRBV20-1 and J is TRBJ2-5; possible D gene TRBD1, 6 bases. Germline V gene lookup returns CDR1 DFQATT and CDR2 SNEGSKA (reference sequence). V lost 6 bases and J 2 bases, leaving 13 bases between the germline ends. The CDR3 sequence is 13 residues long. The CDR3 DNA reads TGCAGTGCGGAAGTCAGGGGTCAAGAGACCCAGTACTTC. Translation gives CSAEVRGQETQYF.

The table lists this clonotype with a few counts. This rearrangement joins TRBV6-5 to TRBJ2-7; D is perhaps TRBD2 (5 bases). From germline, CDR1 is MNHEY and CDR2 SVGAGI. Trimming removed 8 bases at V and 6 bases at J, with 23 bases between. The CDR3 sequence is 15 residues long. The CDR3 DNA reads TGTGCCAGCTCACCATGCGGGTCGTCCCTCTGCGAGCAGTACTTC. Amino acids: CASSPCGSSLCEQYF.

The chain combines TRBV7-2 with TRBJ1-3; perhaps TRBD1 as D (6 bases). Germline CDR1 reads SGHTA; CDR2 reads FQGNSA. The ends were cut back, 5 bases at V and 0 bases at J, with 17 bases in the middle. This CDR3 is 17 amino acids long. This CDR3 reads CASSLGQGHYSGNTIYF. In DNA, the CDR3 is TGTGCCAGCAGCCTAGGGCAGGGGCACTACTCTGGAAACACCATATATTTT.

This clonotype showed up many times. The chain recombines TRBV12-3 or TRBV12-4 with TRBJ1-2, with 8 positions matching TRBD1. The length of the CDR3 is 14 residues. The J segment lost 7 bases and the V segment lost 4 bases, leaving 8 bases of the junction unmatched. DNA of the CDR3: TGTGCCAGCAGTTCCCAGACAGGGGCGGGTGGCTACACCTTC. This translates into CASSSQTGAGGYTF.

This clonotype occurred many times. This chain connects TRBV6-5 to TRBJ2-6, with a weak D call TRBD2 (5 bases). The CDR3 sequence is 18 residues long. Germline-derived CDR1 and CDR2 are MNHEY and SVGAGI. The ends were cut back, 2 bases at V and 2 bases at J, with 16 bases in the middle. CDR3 loop: CASSYGPPRGTGANVLTF. The CDR3 nucleotides are TGTGCCAGCAGTTACGGCCCCCCTCGGGGAACTGGGGCCAACGTCCTGACTTTC.

This clonotype was counted many times. This chain links TRBV2 with TRBJ2-7; 14 nucleotides match TRBD2. From germline, CDR1 is SNHLY and CDR2 FYNNEI. Germline trimming cut 6 bases from V and 7 bases from J; bases unmatched to any gene: 8. The length of the CDR3 is 15 residues. CDR3 in amino acids: CASSYGTSGSGEQYF. The CDR3 DNA reads TGTGCCAGCAGCTACGGGACTAGCGGGAGCGGGGAGCAGTACTTC. Looking up the rest from reference TRBV2 and TRBJ2-7 gives the full variable domain: EPEVTQTPSHQVTQMGQEVILRCVPISNHLYFYWYRQILGQKVEFLVSFYNNEISEKSEIFDDQFSVERPDGSNFTLKIRSTKLEDSAMYFCASSYGTSGSGEQYFGPGTRLTVT.

The V call is TRBV6-2 or TRBV6-3, the J call TRBJ2-2; perhaps TRBD1 as D (5 bases). This CDR3 is built from 14 residues. The V and J ends lost 10 bases and 1 base respectively, with 13 bases between them. CDR1 and CDR2 from the germline V gene are MNHEY and SVGEGT. The CDR3 loop is CATNQGQNTGELFF. In DNA, the CDR3 is TGTGCCACCAACCAAGGACAGAACACCGGGGAGCTGTTTTTT.

In this sample, this clonotype turned up many times. The CDR3 protein is CASSISGANVLTF. CDR3 sequence (DNA): TGTGCCAGCAGCATCTCTGGGGCCAACGTCCTGACTTTC. The gene calls are TRBV19 and TRBJ2-6; the D is unclear. The germline CDR1 and CDR2 sequences are LNHDA and SQIVND (reference sequence). The CDR3 sequence is 13 residues long. V was clipped by 9 bases and J by 0 bases, with 6 bases between them.

On this clonotype: A read error may be the cause here, since a much bigger clone is one base away. This chain links TRBV2 with TRBJ1-5; D not certain. The germline CDR1 and CDR2 sequences are SNHLY and FYNNEI. The CDR3 has 14 residues. V gave up 6 bases and J gave up 5 bases, with 14 bases separating them. The CDR3, as DNA: TGTGCCAGCAGGCTGGAGGGAGGCCATCAGCCCCAGCATTTT. This sequence encodes CASRLEGGHQPQHF.

The V and J genes are TRBV7-6 and TRBJ1-6, with unresolved D. This CDR3 contains 22 residues. Per germline, CDR1 SGHVS and CDR2 FNYEAQ. The V end was cut by 1 base, the J end by 0 bases, with 25 bases between. The CDR3 nucleotides are TGTGCCAGCAGCTTAGGAGGGCGATGGGGAGATACGATAAACTCCTATAATTCACCCCTCCACTTT. Translation gives CASSLGGRWGDTINSYNSPLHF.

The gene calls are TRBV7-9 and TRBJ2-2, with D possibly being TRBD2 (6 bases). V lost 3 bases and J 4 bases, leaving 24 bases between the germline ends. This CDR3 region has 19 residues. In germline, CDR1 is SEHNR, CDR2 FQNEAQ (reference sequence). Here the CDR3 DNA reads TGTGCCAGCAGCTTCGCTCGCGTCATGCGGGAAGCTCGCACCGGGGAGCTGTTTTTT. Translating it yields CASSFARVMREARTGELFF.

This chain links TRBV24-1 with TRBJ2-1; no clear D gene. V was cut by 7 bases and J by 6 bases, with 18 bases left in between. Germline V lookup: CDR1 KGHDR, CDR2 SFDVKD. The CDR3 has 15 residues. The CDR3 sequence is CATSLGKSPGNEQFF. CDR3 DNA sequence: TGTGCCACCAGCCTAGGAAAATCCCCAGGCAATGAGCAGTTCTTC.

Many counts were recorded for this clonotype. This chain connects TRBV2 to TRBJ2-2; D is tentatively TRBD1 or TRBD2 (6 bases each). From germline, CDR1 is SNHLY and CDR2 FYNNEI. CDR3 length: 14 amino acids. V was trimmed by 10 bases and J by 6 bases, leaving 18 bases between them. The CDR3 DNA follows: TGTGCCACCCTTAGGGGGAGGTCCGCCGGGGAGCTGTTTTTT. Translated, it gives CATLRGRSAGELFF. The variable domain in full, with the rest retrieved from reference TRBV2 and TRBJ2-2, is EPEVTQTPSHQVTQMGQEVILRCVPISNHLYFYWYRQILGQKVEFLVSFYNNEISEKSEIFDDQFSVERPDGSNFTLKIRSTKLEDSAMYFCATLRGRSAGELFFGEGSRLTVL.

V usage is TRBV5-5 and J usage is TRBJ2-7; 8 nucleotides agree with TRBD2. The V gene end was trimmed by 3 bases and the J gene end by 4 bases; junction bases not matched to a gene: 9. CDR3 length equals 15 residues. Germline CDR1 reads SGHKS; CDR2 reads YYEKEE (reference sequence). The chain's CDR3 is CASSSPQAGDYEQYF. The CDR3 region has the DNA TGTGCCAGCAGCTCACCACAAGCGGGAGATTACGAGCAGTACTTC.

The sample holds a few counts of this clonotype. V usage is TRBV29-1 and J usage is TRBJ2-1; TRBD1 is a possible D gene (5 bases). The V end was cut by 6 bases, the J end by 0 bases, with 9 bases between. Germline lookup yields CDR1 SQVTM and CDR2 ANQGSEA. The CDR3 runs 13 residues. CDR3 sequence (DNA): TGCAGCGTCAGGGTAAGCTCCTACAATGAGCAGTTCTTC. Translation gives CSVRVSSYNEQFF.

The rearrangement uses TRBV6-5 and TRBJ2-5; 7 bases align to TRBD1. The CDR3 runs to 14 residues. The junction had 8 bases not matched to a gene; V was cut back by 6 bases and J by 4 bases. Germline CDR1 and CDR2: MNHEY and SVGAGI. The CDR3: CASSPDRSGETQYF. CDR3 DNA sequence: TGTGCCAGCAGCCCGGACAGGTCGGGAGAGACCCAGTACTTC.

This clonotype occurred once. This chain connects TRBV29-1 to TRBJ1-2, with D possibly TRBD1 on 5 matching bases. V lost 0 bases to trimming and J lost 1 base, with 15 bases between them. The CDR3 is 16 amino acids. Germline CDR1 SQVTM, CDR2 ANQGSEA. CDR3 residues: CSVEDLGRIFNYGYTF. CDR3 DNA sequence: TGCAGCGTTGAAGATCTGGGACGGATATTTAACTATGGCTACACCTTC.

This clonotype was seen ten or more times. The V gene is TRBV19, the J gene TRBJ1-2; D possibly corresponds to TRBD1 (6 bases). Germline CDR1 and CDR2: LNHDA and SQIVND (reference sequence). This CDR3 has 13 amino acids. Deletions cut 4 bases from V and 4 bases from J, with 10 bases between. CDR3 in amino acids: CASSTQGRYGYTF. CDR3 coding DNA: TGTGCCAGTAGTACACAGGGCCGCTATGGCTACACCTTC.

Turning to this clonotype: It may be a read error: a sequence one base away is much more abundant. The rearrangement joins TRBV18 to TRBJ2-7; TRBD1 matches 9 bases. The germline CDR1 and CDR2 sequences are KGHSH and LQKENI. The CDR3 totals 16 residues. The CDR3 nucleotides are TGTGCCAGCAGTTTCCTCCACCCGGGACAGGGCTACGAGCGGTACTTC. Translation gives CASSFLHPGQGYERYF.

This sequence joins TRBV11-3 and TRBJ1-5; 9 nucleotides agree with TRBD1. There are 14 residues in the CDR3. V was pared by 5 bases and J by 7 bases, with 6 bases of the junction left unmatched. The germline V gene has CDR1 SGHNT and CDR2 YENEEA. The CDR3 loop reads CASSPTTGGQPQHF. The CDR3 DNA reads TGTGCCAGCAGCCCCACGACAGGGGGACAGCCCCAGCATTTT.

In this sample, this clonotype turned up many times. The chain uses TRBV19 and TRBJ1-4; a possible D gene is TRBD1 (6 bases). Germline CDR1 is LNHDA and CDR2 is SQIVND (reference sequence). V gave up 5 bases and J gave up 7 bases, with 14 bases separating them. The CDR3 is 14 residues long. The CDR3 region has the DNA TGTGCCAGTAGTCGTGGGACACCGTTTGAAAAACTGTTTTTT. Its protein product is CASSRGTPFEKLFF.

This clonotype was seen ten or more times. The rearrangement uses TRBV3-1 and TRBJ1-4, with D unresolved. Looked up from germline, CDR1 is LGHDT and CDR2 is YNNKEL (reference sequence). V was pared by 2 bases and J by 8 bases, with 15 bases between. This CDR3 spans 15 amino acids. The DNA of the CDR3 is TGTGCCAGCAGCCAACGTGCGGCAGGTGGGGAAAAACTGTTTTTT. Residues: CASSQRAAGGEKLFF.

The chain carries TRBV29-1 and TRBJ1-4; D is unclear. The CDR3 extends over 14 amino acids. In germline, CDR1 is SQVTM, CDR2 ANQGSEA. V gave up 4 bases and J gave up 3 bases, with 12 bases separating them. The CDR3 reads CSVGGGTSNEKLFF. CDR3 DNA sequence: TGCAGCGTTGGCGGAGGTACCTCTAATGAAAAACTGTTTTTT.

The rearrangement joins TRBV7-9 to TRBJ2-7, with D perhaps assigned TRBD1 or TRBD2 (5 bases each). The CDR3 is 15 residues long. Germline values: CDR1 SEHNR, CDR2 FQNEAQ (reference sequence). The V gene lost 5 bases and the J gene lost 3 bases, with 17 bases spanning the gap. The DNA of the CDR3 is TGTGCCAGCAGCCCCGGGACCCAGAATTACTACGAGCAGTACTTC. This encodes CASSPGTQNYYEQYF.

This clonotype was seen ten or more times. The chain recombines TRBV20-1 with TRBJ2-2; TRBD2 aligns across 8 bases. Germline values: CDR1 DFQATT, CDR2 SNEGSKA (reference sequence). CDR3 length equals 16 residues. The V segment lost 7 bases and the J segment 0 bases; nucleotides outside the gene matches: 10. CDR3 region: CSVEPPGLANTGELFF. The CDR3 nucleotides are TGCAGTGTAGAACCGCCGGGACTAGCGAACACCGGGGAGCTGTTTTTT.

The rearrangement uses TRBV2 and TRBJ1-2; D not certain. The V end lost 2 bases, the J end lost 9 bases, and 13 bases lay between the germline ends. The germline V gene encodes CDR1 SNHLY and CDR2 FYNNEI. The CDR3 is 13 amino acids. The CDR3 loop is CASSERASMSYTF. CDR3 coding DNA: TGTGCCAGCAGTGAACGGGCTAGCATGAGCTACACCTTC.